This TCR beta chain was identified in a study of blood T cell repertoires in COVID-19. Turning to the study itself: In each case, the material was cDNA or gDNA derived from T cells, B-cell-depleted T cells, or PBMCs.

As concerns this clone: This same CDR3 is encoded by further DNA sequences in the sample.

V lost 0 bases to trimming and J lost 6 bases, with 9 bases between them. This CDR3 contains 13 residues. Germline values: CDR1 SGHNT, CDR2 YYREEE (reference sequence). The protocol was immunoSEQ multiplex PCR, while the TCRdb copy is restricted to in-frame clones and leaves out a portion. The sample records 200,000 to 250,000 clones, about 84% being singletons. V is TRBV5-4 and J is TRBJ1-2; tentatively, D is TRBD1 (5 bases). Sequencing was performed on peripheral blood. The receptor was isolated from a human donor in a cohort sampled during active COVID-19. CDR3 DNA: TGTGCCAGCAGCTTGGCCGGGGGGGATGGCTACACCTTC. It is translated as CASSLAGGDGYTF.